A single sample is the source of the 26 T cell receptor beta chains below, sequenced in a study of tumor-infiltrating lymphocytes in localized non-small cell lung cancer. The method was immunoSEQ multiplex PCR; TCRdb's version includes in-frame clones alone and lacks a portion of them. The data contain 14,000 or so clones, 65% to 75% of them singletons. Sequences were obtained from lung tumor tissue. These receptors all come from a human donor with non-small cell lung cancer.

This clone has only a few counts. The chain is built from TRBV14 and TRBJ1-2; 9 bases align to TRBD1. The CDR3 loop spans 18 amino acids. V shed 0 bases, J shed 0 bases, and the junction held 8 bases outside the gene matches. Germline-derived CDR1 and CDR2 are SGHDN and FVKESK. The CDR3 here is CASSQDHWTGVTNYGYTF. The CDR3 bases are TGTGCCAGCAGCCAAGATCATTGGACAGGGGTCACTAACTATGGCTACACCTTC. Supplemented by reference TRBV14 and TRBJ1-2, the full variable domain reads EAGVTQFPSHSVIEKGQTVTLRCDPISGHDNLYWYRRVMGKEIKFLLHFVKESKQDESGMPNNRFLAERTGGTYSTLKVQPAELEDSGVYFCASSQDHWTGVTNYGYTFGSGTRLTVV.

The table lists this clone with a count of one. The chain is built from TRBV7-9 and TRBJ2-2; TRBD1 agrees at 7 bases. CDR1 SEHNR and CDR2 FQNEAQ come from the germline V gene (reference sequence). The length of the CDR3 is 16 residues. V trimming: 5 bases; J trimming: 3 bases; junction bases outside the gene matches: 9. This chain's CDR3 is CASSDSRDRDTGELFF. The CDR3 DNA is TGTGCCAGCAGCGACTCCCGGGACAGAGACACCGGGGAGCTGTTTTTT.

The V call is TRBV6-5, the J call TRBJ1-4; 7 bases agree with TRBD1. CDR1 and CDR2 (germline): MNHEY, SVGAGI. J lost 5 bases, V lost 2 bases, and 5 bases had no gene match. The CDR3 loop spans 15 amino acids. The CDR3 coding sequence is TGTGCCAGCAGTTACGCAGGGACAGAGAATGAAAAACTGTTTTTT. Its translation is CASSYAGTENEKLFF.

The rearrangement links TRBV28 to TRBJ1-5; 8 bases align to TRBD1. With V trimmed by 3 bases and J by 5 bases, 9 bases remained unmatched. The CDR3 extends over 16 amino acids. CDR1 and CDR2 (germline): MDHEN, SYDVKM. The CDR3 DNA follows: TGTGCCAGCAGTTTCTTGTTCGCAGGGGGCCATCAGCCCCAGCATTTT. As protein: CASSFLFAGGHQPQHF.

The rearrangement joins TRBV11-2 to TRBJ2-1; possibly TRBD2 for D (6 bases). The germline V gene encodes CDR1 SGHAT and CDR2 FQNNGV. Trimming removed 1 base from V and 5 bases from J, with 12 bases in between. The CDR3 is 15 residues long. CDR3 region: CASSLGVSGNNEQFF. As DNA, the CDR3 is TGTGCCAGCAGCTTAGGGGTTAGCGGTAACAATGAGCAGTTCTTC.

V usage is TRBV13 and J usage is TRBJ1-6, with a possible D match to TRBD1 (5 bases). The CDR3 runs to 18 residues. V dropped 0 bases and J dropped 0 bases, with 12 bases sitting between them. From germline, CDR1 is PRHDT and CDR2 FYEKMQ (reference sequence). The CDR3 spells CASSLGRGGSSYNSPLHF. CDR3 nucleotides: TGTGCCAGCAGCTTAGGTCGGGGGGGAAGCTCCTATAATTCACCCCTCCACTTT.

About this clone itself: At one end the junction does not follow the germline gene, possibly because of a read error. V and J are TRBV7-7 and TRBJ2-1; 12 nucleotides align to TRBD1. CDR3 length: 17 amino acids. Germline CDR1 is SSHAT and CDR2 is FNYEAQ (reference sequence). CDR3 loop: CASSLEGTGGALNEQFF. CDR3 bases: TGTGCTAGCAGCTTAGAAGGGACAGGGGGCGCTTTAAATGAGCAGTTCTTC.

This chain connects TRBV7-8 to TRBJ1-2, with D possibly TRBD1 on 5 matching bases. This CDR3 is built from 18 residues. Trimming pared 5 bases from V and 8 bases from J, leaving 30 bases between. The germline gives CDR1 SGHVS, CDR2 FQNEAQ. CDR3 region: CASSPVRGGSIGSGGYTF. The CDR3 DNA is TGTGCCAGCAGCCCCGTCCGGGGGGGGTCTATAGGGTCTGGCGGCTACACCTTC.

The gene calls are TRBV11-2 and TRBJ2-1, with 10 nucleotides matching TRBD2. CDR3 length equals 15 residues. J gave up 0 bases and V 5 bases, and 1 base lay outside the gene matches. The germline V gene has CDR1 SGHAT and CDR2 FQNNGV. CDR3 loop: CASSIAGGSYNEQFF. The CDR3, as DNA: TGTGCCAGCAGCATAGCGGGGGGCTCCTACAATGAGCAGTTCTTC. Supplemented by reference TRBV11-2 and TRBJ2-1, the full variable domain reads EAGVAQSPRYKIIEKRQSVAFWCNPISGHATLYWYQQILGQGPKLLIQFQNNGVVDDSQLPKDRFSAERLKGVDSTLKIQPAKLEDSAVYLCASSIAGGSYNEQFFGPGTRLTVL.

With regard to this clone: The junction does not match germline at one end; this may be a read error. The chain carries TRBV19 and TRBJ1-2; 9 nucleotides agree with TRBD1. CDR1 and CDR2 from the germline V gene are LNHDA and SQIVND (reference sequence). The CDR3 loop spans 13 amino acids. CDR3 region: CASRIGTGSGYTF. The CDR3 nucleotides read TGTGCCAGTAGAATAGGGACAGGGTCCGGCTACACCTTC.

The chain couples TRBV28 to TRBJ2-7; D is possibly TRBD1 (6 bases). This CDR3 comprises 15 residues. In germline, CDR1 is MDHEN, CDR2 SYDVKM. The V and J ends lost 4 bases and 4 bases respectively, with 17 bases between them. The CDR3 DNA is TGTGCCAGCAGTTCCAACAGGGCCGGAATTTACGAGCAGTACTTC. Translating it yields CASSSNRAGIYEQYF.

The genes are TRBV7-9 and TRBJ1-1; no firm D call. V was cut by 3 bases and J by 4 bases, with 9 bases left in between. CDR1 and CDR2 (germline): SEHNR, FQNEAQ (reference sequence). The CDR3 runs 13 residues. The CDR3 nucleotides read TGTGCCAGCAGCTTGGAGGGTGGCACTGAAGCTTTCTTT. Protein: CASSLEGGTEAFF.

This sequence joins TRBV4-2 and TRBJ1-3; D might be TRBD1 (6 bases). The CDR3 covers 16 residues. The germline CDR1 and CDR2 sequences are LGHNA and YNFKEQ. The V gene lost 1 base and the J gene lost 4 bases, with 14 bases spanning the gap. The CDR3 loop is CASSQGYGGSGNTIYF. The CDR3 region has the DNA TGTGCCAGCAGCCAAGGGTACGGGGGCTCCGGAAACACCATATATTTT.

The V and J genes are TRBV29-1 and TRBJ2-3, with TRBD1 matching 7 bases. The CDR3 spans 16 residues. Germline V gene lookup returns CDR1 SQVTM and CDR2 ANQGSEA. The junction had 12 bases not matched to a gene; V was cut back by 4 bases and J by 2 bases. CDR3 nucleotides: TGCAGCGTTGGGGGACAGTCTGGTGGTTCCACAGATACGCAGTATTTT. Translating gives CSVGGQSGGSTDTQYF.

The CDR3 loop is CASSYSRRGSYEQYF. DNA of the CDR3: TGTGCCAGCAGTTACTCGCGGCGGGGGTCCTACGAGCAGTACTTC. The chain links TRBV6-5 to TRBJ2-7; 7 bases map to TRBD2. Germline CDR1 MNHEY, CDR2 SVGAGI. The V and J ends lost 0 bases and 1 base, in that order; junction bases with no gene match: 3. CDR3 length: 15 residues.

CDR3 nucleotide sequence: TGCGCCAGCAGTGACGGGGGGGGAGGTCAGCCCCAGCATTTT. Encoded protein: CASSDGGGGQPQHF. The chain joins TRBV10-2 to TRBJ1-5; a possible D gene is TRBD1 (5 bases). This CDR3 region has 14 residues. V lost 3 bases, J lost 6 bases, and 12 bases lay in between. Germline values: CDR1 WSHSY, CDR2 SAAADI.

Only a few counts were recorded for this clone. The CDR3 here is CASSETGEADTQYF. In DNA form, the CDR3 reads TGTGCCAGCAGTGAAACAGGGGAAGCAGATACGCAGTATTTT. J is TRBJ2-3 and V is TRBV6-4; TRBD1 aligns across 7 bases. This CDR3 contains 14 residues. Losses at the gene ends were 3 bases for V and 4 bases for J; bases not matched to a gene: 4. Germline CDR1 reads MRHNA; CDR2 reads SNTAGT.

The V gene is TRBV7-9, the J gene TRBJ2-2, with a weak D call TRBD1 (5 bases). Germline V gene sequence: CDR1 SEHNR, CDR2 FQNEAQ (reference sequence). This CDR3 has 17 residues. Between the trimmed V and J ends, which lost 3 bases and 2 bases, there was a span of 16 bases. The CDR3 bases are TGTGCCAGCAGCTTCCCTAGGGGTCGCCGTAACACCGGGGAGCTGTTTTTT. Translating gives CASSFPRGRRNTGELFF.

The rearrangement links TRBV27 to TRBJ2-7, with 8 positions matching TRBD1. CDR1 is MNHEY, CDR2 SMNVEV, per germline (reference sequence). CDR3 length: 13 amino acids. V was clipped by 4 bases and J by 4 bases; unmatched bases: 3. The CDR3 sequence: CASSYYRGYEQYF. In nucleotides, the CDR3 is TGTGCCAGCAGTTATTACAGGGGGTACGAGCAGTACTTC.

The chain carries TRBV21-1 and TRBJ2-7; the table's D gene call, TRBD1, was not cross checked with the DNA. TRBV21-1 is a recognized pseudogene. The CDR3 length is 18 residues. The chain's CDR3 is CASSSFTMGQDSSYEQYF. The CDR3, as DNA: TGTGCCAGCAGCAGCTTCACAATGGGACAGGATAGCTCCTACGAGCAGTACTTC.

The rearrangement uses TRBV15 and TRBJ2-5; D may be TRBD2 (6 bases). This CDR3 has 16 amino acids. Germline CDR1 LNHNV, CDR2 YYDKDF (reference sequence). V dropped 5 bases and J dropped 5 bases, with 21 bases sitting between them. The CDR3 DNA reads TGTGCCACCAGCTACCTTCGGAGGGCTAGTCAGGAGACCCAGTACTTC. Translated, it gives CATSYLRRASQETQYF.

The genes are TRBV6-4 and TRBJ2-3; 10 positions match TRBD1. The germline V gene encodes CDR1 MRHNA and CDR2 SNTAGT. Germline trimming cut 4 bases from V and 1 base from J; bases unmatched to any gene: 2. The length of the CDR3 is 15 residues. The CDR3 loop reads CASSVGTGGTDTQYF. CDR3 nucleotide sequence: TGTGCCAGCAGTGTAGGGACAGGGGGCACAGATACGCAGTATTTT.

This chain uses TRBV9 with TRBJ2-7, with TRBD1 matching over 11 bases. CDR3 length: 15 residues. V was clipped by 4 bases and J by 4 bases; unmatched bases: 7. Germline lookup yields CDR1 SGDLS and CDR2 YYNGEE. CDR3 nucleotide sequence: TGTGCCAGCAGCTCAAGGACAGGGGGCGCTTACGAGCAGTACTTC. Translating gives CASSSRTGGAYEQYF. Using reference TRBV9 and TRBJ2-7 for the parts outside the CDR3, the full variable domain is DSGVTQTPKHLITATGQRVTLRCSPRSGDLSVYWYQQSLDQGLQFLIQYYNGEERAKGNILERFSAQQFPDLHSELNLSSLELGDSALYFCASSSRTGGAYEQYFGPGTRLTVT.

In its sample, this clone ranks as medium-sized (0.01 to 0.1%). The gene calls are TRBV6-5 and TRBJ1-2; 8 bases align to TRBD1. This CDR3 is built from 14 residues. Germline CDR1 is MNHEY and CDR2 is SVGAGI. Trimming at V came to 5 bases and at J to 8 bases, leaving 10 bases not matched to a gene. CDR3 residues: CASSTRTGKVGYTF. CDR3 sequence (DNA): TGTGCCAGCAGTACTAGGACAGGGAAGGTCGGCTACACCTTC.

This sequence joins TRBV18 and TRBJ2-3; 10 bases map to TRBD2. V shed 1 base, J shed 0 bases, and the junction held 13 bases outside the gene matches. The CDR3 is 20 amino acids. Looked up from germline, CDR1 is KGHSH and CDR2 is LQKENI. CDR3 region: CASSPLPQRTSGTSTDTQYF. CDR3 DNA: TGTGCCAGCTCACCACTCCCCCAACGGACTAGCGGAACTAGCACAGATACGCAGTATTTT.

The rearrangement joins TRBV27 to TRBJ1-5; possibly TRBD1 for D (6 bases). Germline lookup yields CDR1 MNHEY and CDR2 SMNVEV (reference sequence). This CDR3 comprises 13 residues. V lost 4 bases to trimming and J lost 7 bases, with 11 bases between them. The CDR3 sequence is CASSSQGRQPQHF. For the CDR3, the DNA is TGTGCCAGCAGTTCCCAGGGGAGGCAGCCCCAGCATTTT.